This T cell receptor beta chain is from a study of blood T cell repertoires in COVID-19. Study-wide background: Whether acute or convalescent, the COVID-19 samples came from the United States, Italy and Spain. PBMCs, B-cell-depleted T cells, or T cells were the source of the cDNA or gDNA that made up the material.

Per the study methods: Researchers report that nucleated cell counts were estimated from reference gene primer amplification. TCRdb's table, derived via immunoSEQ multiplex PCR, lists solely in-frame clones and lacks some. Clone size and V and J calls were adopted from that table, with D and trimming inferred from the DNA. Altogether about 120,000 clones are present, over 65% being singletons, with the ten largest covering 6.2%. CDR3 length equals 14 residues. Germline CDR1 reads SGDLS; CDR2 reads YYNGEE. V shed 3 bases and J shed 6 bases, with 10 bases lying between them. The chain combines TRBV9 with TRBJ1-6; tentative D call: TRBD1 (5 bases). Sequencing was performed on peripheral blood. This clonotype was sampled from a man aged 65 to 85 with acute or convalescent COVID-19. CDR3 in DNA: TGTGCCAGCAGCGAGCAGGGTCGTAATTCACCCCTCCACTTT. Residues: CASSEQGRNSPLHF.